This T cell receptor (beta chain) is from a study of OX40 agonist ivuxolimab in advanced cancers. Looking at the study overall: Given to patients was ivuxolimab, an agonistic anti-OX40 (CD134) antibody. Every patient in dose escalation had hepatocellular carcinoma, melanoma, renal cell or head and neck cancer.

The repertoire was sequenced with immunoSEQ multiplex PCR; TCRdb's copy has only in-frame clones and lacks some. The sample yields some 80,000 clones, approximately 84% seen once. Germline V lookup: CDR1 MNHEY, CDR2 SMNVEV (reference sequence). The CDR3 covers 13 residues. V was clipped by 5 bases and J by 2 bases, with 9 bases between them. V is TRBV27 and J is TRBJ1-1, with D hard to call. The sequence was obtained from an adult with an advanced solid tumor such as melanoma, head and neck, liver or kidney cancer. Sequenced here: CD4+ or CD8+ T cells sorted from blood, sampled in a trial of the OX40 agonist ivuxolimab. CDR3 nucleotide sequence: TGTGCCAGCAGTCTAGCATTTAACACTGAAGCTTTCTTT. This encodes CASSLAFNTEAFF.